This TCR beta chain was sequenced in a study of T cells in Graves' hyperthyroidism and ophthalmopathy. Study in general: At the time of initial diagnosis and before any treatment, peripheral blood was collected. Study-wide findings and caveats: A median roughly six months before onset, the model predicted ophthalmopathy.

Absence of ophthalmopathy progression within 18 months defined stable Graves' hyperthyroidism. The authors took PBMCs from over 8.5 ml fresh peripheral blood. TCR beta CDR3 regions were amplified from RNA. HTBI primers were the set used in a first-round RT-PCR of the TCR CDR3. TCRdb recomputed calls from the multiplex PCR reads with MiXCR, one row per CDR3 protein. This sample has about 420,000 distinct CDR3 sequences, with roughly 15% found just once. As regards this clonotype: Its antigen is unknown.

Per the germline V gene, CDR1 is LNHDA and CDR2 is SQIVND (reference sequence). The CDR3 totals 15 residues. Trimming cost V 3 bases and J 7 bases, with 16 bases left between them. This sequence was found in a woman in her late teens or twenties with Graves' hyperthyroidism. The rearrangement joins TRBV19 to TRBJ1-5; TRBD1 might be the D (5 bases). The sequencing sample was made of blood. CDR3 nucleotides: TGTGCCAGTAGTATTGGCTGGGACGCGCTCCAGCCCCAGCATTTT. As protein: CASSIGWDALQPQHF.